The rows below give T cell receptor beta chains drawn from one sample of a study of T-cell memory formation after mild COVID-19. MiXCR, applied by TCRdb to the 5' RACE reads, yields one record per CDR3 protein. The sample consists of 350,000 to 450,000 distinct CDR3 sequences, over 15% of them appearing once. The sample taken for sequencing was PBMCs or a T cell subset sorted from them (not recorded which). The receptors derive from an adult woman who had mild COVID-19 (a few samples of this study predate the infection). Cell type and time point are not known. The CDR3 runs from the conserved cysteine through the conserved F or W. Fields, in order: J gene, D gene, clone size, V gene, CDR3 protein, CDR3 DNA. The D gene is left open where the match is weak. The size field is filled for only some rows; it gives once, few, many or a size class.

>TRBJ2-1|NA|few|TRBV12-3/TRBV12-4
CASSLTVGSGEQFF
TGTGCCAGCAGTTTAACGGTGGGGAGTGGTGAGCAGTTCTTC
>TRBJ1-5|NA|NA|TRBV15
CATSIGGDRNQPQHF
TGTGCCACCAGCATAGGAGGGGACCGCAATCAGCCCCAGCATTTT
>TRBJ2-5|NA|NA|TRBV7-6
CASSFLGGSYQETQYF
TGTGCCAGCAGCTTTCTGGGGGGATCGTACCAAGAGACCCAGTACTTC
>TRBJ2-5|NA|few|TRBV12-3/TRBV12-4
CASSLSGLEETQYF
TGTGCCAGCAGTTTAAGCGGACTCGAAGAGACCCAGTACTTC
>TRBJ2-7|NA|few|TRBV13
CASSSRGGGMYEQYF
TGTGCCAGCAGCTCCCGTGGAGGGGGGATGTACGAGCAGTACTTC
>TRBJ2-2|TRBD1|few|TRBV4-3
CASSQTDRDTGELFF
TGCGCCAGCAGCCAGACGGACAGGGACACCGGGGAGCTGTTTTTT
>TRBJ1-2|NA|few|TRBV6-5
CASSLWGSRDDGYTF
TGTGCCAGCAGCCTATGGGGATCAAGGGACGATGGCTACACCTTC
>TRBJ1-6|NA|few|TRBV2
CATGTLENSPLHF
TGTGCCACAGGGACACTCGAGAATTCACCCCTCCACTTT
>TRBJ2-7|NA|few|TRBV24-1
CATSEQYF
TGTGCCACCAGCGAGCAGTACTTC
>TRBJ2-7|NA|few|TRBV5-1
CASSSAVSYEQYF
TGCGCCAGCAGCTCAGCGGTCTCCTACGAGCAGTACTTC
>TRBJ1-4|NA|few|TRBV4-1
CASSQELMGQYRLFF
TGCGCCAGCAGCCAAGAATTAATGGGACAATATAGGTTGTTTTTT
>TRBJ2-7|TRBD2|few|TRBV6-2/TRBV6-3
CASSGTSGSDYEQYF
TGTGCCAGCAGTGGGACTAGCGGGAGCGACTACGAGCAGTACTTC
>TRBJ2-7|NA|few|TRBV12-3/TRBV12-4
CASSLRKEIYEQYF
TGTGCCAGCAGTTTAAGGAAGGAAATCTACGAGCAGTACTTC
>TRBJ1-1|NA|few|TRBV10-3
CAISESPPWTEAFF
TGTGCCATCAGTGAGTCACCGCCCTGGACTGAAGCTTTCTTT
>TRBJ2-1|TRBD2|NA|TRBV7-3
CASSLTRTSGEYEQFF
TGTGCCAGCAGCTTAACGCGGACTAGCGGGGAGTATGAGCAGTTCTTC
>TRBJ2-1|TRBD1|few|TRBV5-1
CASSLGQGHSYNEQFF
TGCGCCAGCAGCCTGGGACAGGGACACTCCTACAATGAGCAGTTCTTC
>TRBJ2-7|TRBD1|NA|TRBV14
CASSLNRGRFHEQYF
TGTGCCAGCAGCCTGAACAGGGGGCGCTTCCACGAGCAGTACTTC